This T cell receptor beta chain originates from a study of cytomegalovirus exposure and HLA in healthy donors. About this clone: As yet, its antigen is unknown.

Trimming took 5 bases from V and 2 from J; bases not matched to a gene: 3. There are 15 residues in the CDR3. The germline V gene has CDR1 SGHTA and CDR2 FQGNSA. Using immunoSEQ multiplex PCR, the repertoire was profiled, and TCRdb retains in-frame clones only, with some absent. The sample consists of some 150,000 clones, around nine tenths of them appearing once. Study observations and caveats: Reportedly, cytomegalovirus status was diagnosed with high sensitivity and specificity. Most TCR sequences were uncommon, yet certain public TCRs appeared in many donors.

V and J are TRBV7-2 and TRBJ2-2, with 9 bases identical to TRBD1. The sequence derives from a woman under 30 in good health and CMV-seropositive. Sequenced material: PBMCs. The CDR3 loop is CASSRDRVNTGELFF. DNA of the CDR3: TGTGCCAGCAGCCGGGACAGGGTTAACACCGGGGAGCTGTTTTTT.